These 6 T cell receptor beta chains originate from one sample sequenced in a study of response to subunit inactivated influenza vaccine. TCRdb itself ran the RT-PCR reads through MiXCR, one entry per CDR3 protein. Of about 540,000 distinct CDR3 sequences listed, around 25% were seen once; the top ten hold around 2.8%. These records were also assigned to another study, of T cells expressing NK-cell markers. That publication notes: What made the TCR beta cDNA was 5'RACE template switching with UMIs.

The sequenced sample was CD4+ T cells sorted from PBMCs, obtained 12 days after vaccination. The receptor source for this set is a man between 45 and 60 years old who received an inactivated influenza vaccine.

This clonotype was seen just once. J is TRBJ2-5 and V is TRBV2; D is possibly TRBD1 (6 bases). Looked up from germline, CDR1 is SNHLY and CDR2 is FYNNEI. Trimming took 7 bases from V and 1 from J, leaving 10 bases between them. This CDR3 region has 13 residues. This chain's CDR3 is CASTGQIQETQYF. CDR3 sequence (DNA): TGTGCCAGCACCGGACAGATCCAAGAGACCCAGTACTTC.

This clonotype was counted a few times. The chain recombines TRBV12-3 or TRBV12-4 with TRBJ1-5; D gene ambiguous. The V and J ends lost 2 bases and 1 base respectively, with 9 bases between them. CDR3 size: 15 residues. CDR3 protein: CASSLIGSSNQPQHF. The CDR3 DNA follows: TGTGCCAGCAGTTTAATCGGCAGCAGCAATCAGCCCCAGCATTTT.

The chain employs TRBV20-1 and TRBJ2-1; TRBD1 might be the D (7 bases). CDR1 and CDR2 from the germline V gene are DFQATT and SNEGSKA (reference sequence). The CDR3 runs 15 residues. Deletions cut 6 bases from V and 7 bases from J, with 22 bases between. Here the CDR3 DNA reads TGCAGTGCGCCAATCGGAGGGGGCGCGTGGAATGAGCAGTTCTTC. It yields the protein CSAPIGGGAWNEQFF.

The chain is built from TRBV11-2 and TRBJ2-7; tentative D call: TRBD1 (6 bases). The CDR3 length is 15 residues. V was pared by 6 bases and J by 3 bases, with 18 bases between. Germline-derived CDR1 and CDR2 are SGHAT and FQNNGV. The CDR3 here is CASRNSGQKDYEQYF. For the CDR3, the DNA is TGTGCCAGCAGAAATTCCGGACAGAAGGACTACGAGCAGTACTTC.

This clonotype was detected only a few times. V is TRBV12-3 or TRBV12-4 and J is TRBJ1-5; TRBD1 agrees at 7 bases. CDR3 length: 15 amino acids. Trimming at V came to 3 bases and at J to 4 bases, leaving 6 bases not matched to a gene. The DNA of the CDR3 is TGTGCCAGCAGTTTTATATCAGGGGGGAATCAGCCCCAGCATTTT. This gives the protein CASSFISGGNQPQHF.

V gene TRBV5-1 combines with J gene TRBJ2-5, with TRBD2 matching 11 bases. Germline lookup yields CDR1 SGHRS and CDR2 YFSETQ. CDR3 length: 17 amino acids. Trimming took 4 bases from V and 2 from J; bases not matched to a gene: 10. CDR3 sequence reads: CASSTGPLAGGQETQYF. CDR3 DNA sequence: TGCGCCAGCAGCACTGGACCCCTAGCGGGAGGACAAGAGACCCAGTACTTC.